This is a list of T cell receptor beta chains from one sample in a study of vaccination and CD4 T cells after COVID-19. TCRdb passed the PCR reads through MiXCR, listing each CDR3 protein once. The data contain 15,000 to 20,000 distinct CDR3 sequences, 55% to 80% of them singletons. This specimen consisted of CD4+ T cells from blood, obtained after SARS-CoV-2 vaccination. The receptors here all came from a human donor who had recovered from COVID-19. Both conserved end residues are part of each CDR3. Each record gives: CDR3 length, J gene, V gene, D gene, clone size, CDR3 protein, CDR3 DNA. D genes are given only for firm matches. Clone size appears in some rows only: once, few, many, or a class for an expanded clone.

13 TRBJ1-3 TRBV29-1 - - CSVRGEGGNTIYF TGCAGCGTAAGGGGAGAGGGCGGAAACACCATATATTTT
16 TRBJ1-2 TRBV20-1 TRBD1 - CSARGGRGVSRDGYTF TGCAGTGCTAGAGGGGGCAGGGGGGTGTCGCGGGACGGCTACACCTTC
19 TRBJ2-1 TRBV4-1 TRBD1 - CASSQRTGWGLGTADEQFF TGCGCCAGCAGCCAACGGACAGGGTGGGGACTGGGGACTGCGGATGAGCAGTTCTTC
17 TRBJ2-1 TRBV27 - - CASSSLLRESSYNEQFF TGTGCCAGCAGTTCTCTCTTGAGGGAGAGCTCCTACAATGAGCAGTTCTTC
15 TRBJ2-7 TRBV19 - - CASSPLWIGSYEQYF TGTGCCAGTAGTCCACTGTGGATAGGGTCCTACGAGCAGTACTTC
14 TRBJ1-5 TRBV18 - - CASSPGPSNQPQHF TGTGCCAGCTCACCGGGACCTTCCAATCAGCCCCAGCATTTT
15 TRBJ2-5 TRBV6-5 TRBD2 - CASSYYRASGRAEYF TGTGCCAGCAGTTATTACAGGGCTAGCGGGAGGGCTGAGTACTTC
13 TRBJ2-4 TRBV15 - - CATTQGFGNIQYF TGTGCCACCACCCAGGGGTTTGGAAACATTCAGTACTTC
15 TRBJ1-3 TRBV5-1 - - CASKGEVGLSNTIYF TGCGCCAGCAAAGGTGAAGTCGGGCTGAGCAACACCATATATTTT
13 TRBJ2-5 TRBV5-1 - few CASRGRDLETQYF TGCGCCAGCAGGGGGCGGGATCTTGAGACCCAGTACTTC
14 TRBJ2-5 TRBV7-9 - few CASSLIRGEETQYF TGTGCCAGCAGCTTAATAAGGGGGGAAGAGACCCAGTACTTC
16 TRBJ2-5 TRBV30 TRBD2 - CAWSVPTSGRQETQYF TGTGCCTGGAGTGTCCCGACTAGCGGGAGGCAAGAGACCCAGTACTTC
12 TRBJ2-2 TRBV27 - - CASIRNTGELFF TGTGCCAGCATTAGAAACACCGGGGAGCTGTTTTTT
13 TRBJ1-1 TRBV10-3 TRBD1 - CAIRIQGSTEAFF TGTGCCATCAGAATACAGGGGAGCACTGAAGCTTTCTTT
16 TRBJ2-5 TRBV6-2/TRBV6-3 TRBD2 - CASSSLLAGGQETQYF TGTGCCAGCAGTTCTCTTCTAGCGGGAGGCCAAGAGACCCAGTACTTC
15 TRBJ2-2 TRBV20-1 TRBD2 - CSATGTSGGTGELFF TGCAGTGCCACCGGGACTAGCGGGGGGACCGGGGAGCTGTTTTTT
12 TRBJ2-1 TRBV6-2/TRBV6-3 - few CASSPNSGWQFF TGTGCCAGCAGTCCCAATAGCGGTTGGCAGTTCTTC
17 TRBJ2-3 TRBV19 - few CASSLSGPGKGTDTQYF TGTGCCAGTAGCCTATCCGGGCCCGGGAAGGGCACAGATACGCAGTATTTT
13 TRBJ2-7 TRBV12-3/TRBV12-4 TRBD1 once CASGTGGGYEQYF TGTGCCAGTGGGACAGGTGGGGGGTACGAGCAGTACTTC
13 TRBJ1-1 TRBV11-3 - - CASRLSTNTEAFF TGTGCCAGCAGGCTGAGCACGAACACTGAAGCTTTCTTT
15 TRBJ2-7 TRBV6-5 TRBD1 - CASSYGTGGYYEQYF TGTGCCAGCAGTTACGGGACAGGGGGCTACTACGAGCAGTACTTC
17 TRBJ2-6 TRBV4-1 - - CASSQGTDSGGANVLTF TGCGCCAGCAGCCAAGGGACAGACTCTGGTGGGGCCAACGTCCTGACTTTC
17 TRBJ2-5 TRBV11-1 - - CASSRPRRKSSQETQYF TGTGCCAGCAGCCGACCGCGAAGGAAGTCTAGTCAAGAGACCCAGTACTTC
14 TRBJ1-2 TRBV19 TRBD1 few CASRGLGQDYGYTF TGTGCCAGTAGGGGCTTGGGACAGGACTATGGCTACACCTTC
12 TRBJ2-1 TRBV20-1 - - CSARRLTKPQFF TGCAGTGCTAGACGGCTAACCAAGCCCCAGTTCTTC
16 TRBJ1-5 TRBV28 - - CASSSLDKYSNQPQHF TGTGCCAGCAGTTCGCTAGATAAGTATAGCAATCAGCCCCAGCATTTT
13 TRBJ2-7 TRBV5-1 - once CASSLLGSYEQYF TGCGCCAGCAGCTTGCTAGGATCATACGAGCAGTACTTC
14 TRBJ2-2 TRBV5-4 - - CASSLRVNTGELFF TGTGCCAGCAGCTTGCGAGTCAACACCGGGGAGCTGTTTTTT
16 TRBJ2-3 TRBV18 TRBD2 - CASNYRAGGRTDTQYF TGTGCCAGCAACTACCGAGCGGGAGGGAGGACAGATACGCAGTATTTT
14 TRBJ2-3 TRBV11-2 TRBD1 - CASSLGTGGDTQYF TGTGCCAGCAGCTTAGGGACAGGGGGCGATACGCAGTATTTT
14 TRBJ2-3 TRBV7-2 - - CASTFGISADTQYF TGTGCCAGCACCTTCGGGATTTCTGCAGATACGCAGTATTTT
12 TRBJ1-2 TRBV28 - - CASSPGPWGYTF TGTGCCAGCAGCCCGGGGCCCTGGGGCTACACCTTC
13 TRBJ1-1 TRBV6-1 TRBD1 - CASQGAVGTEAFF TGTGCCAGCCAGGGGGCGGTGGGGACTGAAGCTTTCTTT
12 TRBJ2-5 TRBV30 - - CAWSQQQETQYF TGTGCCTGGAGTCAGCAACAAGAGACCCAGTACTTC
13 TRBJ1-1 TRBV10-3 - - CAISEGQVLEAFF TGTGCCATCAGTGAGGGGCAGGTACTTGAAGCTTTCTTT
14 TRBJ2-3 TRBV10-1 TRBD2 - CASSDGLAGDEQYF TGCGCCAGCAGTGATGGGCTAGCGGGAGATGAGCAGTATTTT
13 TRBJ1-2 TRBV29-1 TRBD1 - CSVWTGFNYGYTF TGCAGCGTTTGGACAGGGTTTAACTATGGCTACACCTTC
13 TRBJ1-4 TRBV20-1 TRBD1 - CSAGDRVGEKLFF TGCAGTGCAGGGGACAGGGTCGGAGAAAAACTGTTTTTT
13 TRBJ2-7 TRBV7-2 TRBD2 - CASRASGIYEQYF TGTGCCAGCAGGGCTAGCGGGATATACGAGCAGTACTTC
14 TRBJ2-3 TRBV6-1 - - CASSGLASTDTQYF TGTGCCAGCAGTGGGCTAGCTAGCACAGATACGCAGTATTTT
17 TRBJ2-5 TRBV7-8 TRBD2 - CASSLGTLAGVQETQYF TGTGCCAGCAGCTTAGGGACTCTAGCGGGAGTACAAGAGACCCAGTACTTC